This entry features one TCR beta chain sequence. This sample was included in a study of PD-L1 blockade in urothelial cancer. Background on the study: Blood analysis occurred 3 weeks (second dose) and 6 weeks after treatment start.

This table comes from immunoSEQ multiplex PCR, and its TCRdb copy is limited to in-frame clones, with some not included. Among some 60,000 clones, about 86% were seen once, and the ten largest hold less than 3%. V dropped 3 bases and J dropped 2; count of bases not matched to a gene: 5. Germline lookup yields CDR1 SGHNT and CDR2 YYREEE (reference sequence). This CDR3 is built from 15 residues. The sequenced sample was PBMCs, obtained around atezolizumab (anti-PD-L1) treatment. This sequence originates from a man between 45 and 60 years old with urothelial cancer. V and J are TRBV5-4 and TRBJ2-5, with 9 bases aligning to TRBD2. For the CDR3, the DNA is TGTGCCAGCAGCTCCCGGACTAGCGTGCAAGAGACCCAGTACTTC. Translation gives CASSSRTSVQETQYF.